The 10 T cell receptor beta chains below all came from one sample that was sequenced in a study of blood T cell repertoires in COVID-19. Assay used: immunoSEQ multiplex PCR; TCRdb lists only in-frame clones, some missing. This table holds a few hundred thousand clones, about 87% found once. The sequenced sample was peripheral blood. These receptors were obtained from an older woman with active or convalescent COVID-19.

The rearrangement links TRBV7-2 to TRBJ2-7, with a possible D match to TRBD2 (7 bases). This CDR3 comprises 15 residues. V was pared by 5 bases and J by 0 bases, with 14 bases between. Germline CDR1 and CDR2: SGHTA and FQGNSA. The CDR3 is CASSQGGGSSYEQYF. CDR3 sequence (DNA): TGTGCCAGCAGCCAAGGGGGGGGGAGCTCCTACGAGCAGTACTTC.

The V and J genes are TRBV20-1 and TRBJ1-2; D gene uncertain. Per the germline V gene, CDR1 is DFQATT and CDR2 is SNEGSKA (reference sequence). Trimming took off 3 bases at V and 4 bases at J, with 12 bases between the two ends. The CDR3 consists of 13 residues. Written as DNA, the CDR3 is TGCAGTGCTAGTGGCGGGGATGGCTATGGCTACACCTTC. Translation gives CSASGGDGYGYTF.

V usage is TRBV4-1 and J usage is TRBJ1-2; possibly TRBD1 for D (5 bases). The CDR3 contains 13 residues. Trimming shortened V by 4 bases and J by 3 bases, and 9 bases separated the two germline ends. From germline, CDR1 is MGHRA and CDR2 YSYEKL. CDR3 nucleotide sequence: TGCGCCAGCAGCCCGGACAACTACTATGGCTACACCTTC. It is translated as CASSPDNYYGYTF.

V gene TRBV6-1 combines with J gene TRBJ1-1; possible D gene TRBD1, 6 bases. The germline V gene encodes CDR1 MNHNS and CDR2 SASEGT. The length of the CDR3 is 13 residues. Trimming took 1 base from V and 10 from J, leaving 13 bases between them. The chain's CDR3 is CASSEEGGQRAFF. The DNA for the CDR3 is TGTGCCAGCAGTGAAGAGGGCGGACAGAGAGCTTTCTTT.

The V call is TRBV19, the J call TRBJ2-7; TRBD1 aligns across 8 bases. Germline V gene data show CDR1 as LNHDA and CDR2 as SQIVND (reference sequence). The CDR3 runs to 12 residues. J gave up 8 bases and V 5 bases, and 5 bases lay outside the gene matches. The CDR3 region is CASSETGGQQYF. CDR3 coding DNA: TGTGCCAGTAGTGAAACAGGGGGTCAGCAGTACTTC. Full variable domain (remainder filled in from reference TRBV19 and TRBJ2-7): DGGITQSPKYLFRKEGQNVTLSCEQNLNHDAMYWYRQDPGQGLRLIYYSQIVNDFQKGDIAEGYSVSREKKESFPLTVTSAQKNPTAFYLCASSETGGQQYFGPGTRLTVT.

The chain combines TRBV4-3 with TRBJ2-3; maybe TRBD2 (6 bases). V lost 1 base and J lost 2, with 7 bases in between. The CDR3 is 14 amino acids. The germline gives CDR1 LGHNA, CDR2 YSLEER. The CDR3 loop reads CASSQGTITDTQYF. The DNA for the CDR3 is TGCGCCAGCAGCCAAGGGACTATCACAGATACGCAGTATTTT.

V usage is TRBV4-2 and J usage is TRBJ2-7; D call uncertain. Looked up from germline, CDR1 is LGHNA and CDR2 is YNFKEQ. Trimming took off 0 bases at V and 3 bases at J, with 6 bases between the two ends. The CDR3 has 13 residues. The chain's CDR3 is CASSQDEFYEQYF. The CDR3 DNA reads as TGTGCCAGCAGCCAAGACGAGTTCTACGAGCAGTACTTC.

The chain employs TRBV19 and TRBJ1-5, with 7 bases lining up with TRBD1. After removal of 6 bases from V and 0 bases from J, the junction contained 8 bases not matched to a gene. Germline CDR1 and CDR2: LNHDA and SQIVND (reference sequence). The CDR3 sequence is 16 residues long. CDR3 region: CASRTGNDHSNQPQHF. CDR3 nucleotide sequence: TGTGCCAGTAGGACAGGGAATGATCATAGCAATCAGCCCCAGCATTTT.

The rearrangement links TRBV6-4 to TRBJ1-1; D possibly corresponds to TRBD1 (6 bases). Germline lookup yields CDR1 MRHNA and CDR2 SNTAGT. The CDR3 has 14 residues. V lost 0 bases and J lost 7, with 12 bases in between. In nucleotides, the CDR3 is TGTGCCAGCAGTGACTCGACAGGAATGGGTGAAGCTTTCTTT. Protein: CASSDSTGMGEAFF.

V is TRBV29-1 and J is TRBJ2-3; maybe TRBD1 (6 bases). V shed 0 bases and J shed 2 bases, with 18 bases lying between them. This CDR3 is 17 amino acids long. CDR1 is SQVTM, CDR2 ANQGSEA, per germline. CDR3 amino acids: CSVEEGGQPYITDTQYF. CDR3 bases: TGCAGCGTTGAAGAGGGTGGACAGCCATACATCACAGATACGCAGTATTTT.